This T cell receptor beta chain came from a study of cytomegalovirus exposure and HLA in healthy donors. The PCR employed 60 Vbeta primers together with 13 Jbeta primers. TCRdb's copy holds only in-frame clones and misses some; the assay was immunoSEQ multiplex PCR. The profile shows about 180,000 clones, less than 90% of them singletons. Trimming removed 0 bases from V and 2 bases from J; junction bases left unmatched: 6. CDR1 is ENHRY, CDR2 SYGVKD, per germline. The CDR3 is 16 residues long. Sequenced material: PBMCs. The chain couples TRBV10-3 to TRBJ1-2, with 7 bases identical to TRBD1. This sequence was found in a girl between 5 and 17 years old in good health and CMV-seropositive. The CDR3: CAISESTPGQNYGYTF. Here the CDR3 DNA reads TGTGCCATCAGTGAGTCGACTCCGGGACAGAACTATGGCTACACCTTC.